The present entry profiles one T cell receptor (beta chain) with its context. As originally analysed: From reference gene primer amplification, estimates of nucleated cell counts were derived. Only in-frame clones appear in the TCRdb table, and some are missing; sequencing was by immunoSEQ multiplex PCR. The DNA was the basis for D and trimming; V, J and clone size are from that table. The sample contains approximately 300,000 clones, around four fifths of which appear only once. This sample was taken from a study of blood T cell repertoires in COVID-19. Study as a whole: T cells, B-cell-depleted T cells, or PBMCs provided the cDNA or gDNA that served as material.

Trimming at V came to 6 bases and at J to 5 bases, leaving 6 bases not matched to a gene. Per the germline V gene, CDR1 is MNHEY and CDR2 is SMNVEV (reference sequence). The CDR3 totals 14 residues. The sequencing input was peripheral blood. The chain couples TRBV27 to TRBJ2-5, with 10 bases identical to TRBD2. This clonotype originated in a woman in her 50s with acute or convalescent COVID-19. CDR3 coding DNA: TGTGCCAGCAGAGGAACTAGCGGGGAGGAGACCCAGTACTTC. It is translated as CASRGTSGEETQYF.